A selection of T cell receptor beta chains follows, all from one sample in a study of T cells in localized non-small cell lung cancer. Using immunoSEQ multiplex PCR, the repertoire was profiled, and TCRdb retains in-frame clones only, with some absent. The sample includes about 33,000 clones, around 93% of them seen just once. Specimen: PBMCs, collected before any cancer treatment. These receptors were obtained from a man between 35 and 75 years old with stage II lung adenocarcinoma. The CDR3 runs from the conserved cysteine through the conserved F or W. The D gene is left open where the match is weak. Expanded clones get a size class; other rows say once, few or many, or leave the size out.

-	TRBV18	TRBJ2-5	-	TGTGCCAGCTCACCACCTAACAGTCAAGAGACCCAGTACTTC	CASSPPNSQETQYF
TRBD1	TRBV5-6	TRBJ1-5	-	TGTGCCAGCAGCTCGGGACAGAGGGGCAATCAGCCCCAGCATTTT	CASSSGQRGNQPQHF
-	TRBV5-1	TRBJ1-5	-	TGCGCCAGCAGCTTGGCCGGGACTAGCAATCAGCCCCAGCATTTT	CASSLAGTSNQPQHF
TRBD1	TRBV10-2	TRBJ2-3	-	TGCGCCAGCAGGGATAACAGGGGGCAGTATTTT	CASRDNRGQYF
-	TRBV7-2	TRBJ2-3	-	TGTGCCAGCAGCTTAGCCATAGTGGATACGCAGTATTTT	CASSLAIVDTQYF
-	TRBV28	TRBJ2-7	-	TGTGCCAGCAGTCCCCCAGGCCGGACCTACGAGCAGTACTTC	CASSPPGRTYEQYF
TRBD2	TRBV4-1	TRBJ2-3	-	TGCGCCAGCAGCCAAGGACCAGCAGCGGGAGGGGCAGCAGATACGCAGTATTTT	CASSQGPAAGGAADTQYF
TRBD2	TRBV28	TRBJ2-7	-	TGTGCCAGCAGTTCCACCCGGGAGGGCTACGAGCAGTACTTC	CASSSTREGYEQYF
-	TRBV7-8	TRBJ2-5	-	TGTGCCAGCAGCTTAAGGTCCCAACAAGAGACCCAGTACTTC	CASSLRSQQETQYF
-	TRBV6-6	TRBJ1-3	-	TGTGCCAGCAGTGCCCAGAAGGCTGGAAACACCATATATTTT	CASSAQKAGNTIYF
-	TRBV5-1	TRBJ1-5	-	TGCGCCAGCAGCCCCCGGGTGCCTCGGCATTTT	CASSPRVPRHF
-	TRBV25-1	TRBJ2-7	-	TGTGCCAGCAGTTATACAGGGTCCCCCTACGAGCAGTACTTC	CASSYTGSPYEQYF
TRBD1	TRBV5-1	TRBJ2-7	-	TGCGCCAGCAGCTTGGGGCCAGGGGGAAATCACGAGCAGTACTTC	CASSLGPGGNHEQYF
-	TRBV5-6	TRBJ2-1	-	TGTGCCAGCAGCTTAGAGGGGGGACTGCTTGAGAGAGTCTTC	CASSLEGGLLERVF
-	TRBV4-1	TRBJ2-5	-	TGCGCCAGCAGCCAAGTTTGGGGGGTGGGGGAGACCCAGTACTTC	CASSQVWGVGETQYF
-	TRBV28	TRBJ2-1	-	TGTGCCAGCAACCAGGGGTACAATGAGCAGTTCTTC	CASNQGYNEQFF
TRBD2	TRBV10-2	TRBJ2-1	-	TGCGCCAGCAGTTTTAACGGACTAGCGGGAGGGTCCTATCTCTACAATGAGCAGTTCTTC	CASSFNGLAGGSYLYNEQFF
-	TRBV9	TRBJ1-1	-	TGTGCCAGCAGCGGAGCCCCCCCCACTTCCGAAGCTTTCTTT	CASSGAPPTSEAFF
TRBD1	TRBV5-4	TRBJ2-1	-	TGTGCCAGCAGCCTACAGGGGTTAGGTTACAATGAGCAGTTCTTC	CASSLQGLGYNEQFF
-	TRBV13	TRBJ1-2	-	TGTGCCAGCCGGAAGACGTCAGGGAACTATGGCTACACCTTC	CASRKTSGNYGYTF
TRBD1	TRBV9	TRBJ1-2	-	TGTGCCAGCAGCGTGACCGGGACAGTTCGGTATGGCTACACCTTC	CASSVTGTVRYGYTF
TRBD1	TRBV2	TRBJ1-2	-	TGTGCCACTCAACCCCAGGGGGCCAGTGGCTACACCTTC	CATQPQGASGYTF
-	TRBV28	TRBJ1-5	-	TGTGCCAGCAGCGTTCGACCGGTACTCAATCAGCCCCAGCATTTT	CASSVRPVLNQPQHF
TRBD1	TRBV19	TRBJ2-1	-	TGTGCCAGTTTCAGCGGACAGGGGGTCCATGAGCAGTTCTTC	CASFSGQGVHEQFF
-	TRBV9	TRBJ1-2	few	TGTGCCAGCAGCACCAACCGACATAGAGGCCGCTATGGCTACACCTTC	CASSTNRHRGRYGYTF
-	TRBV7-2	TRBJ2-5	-	TGTGCCAGCAGCCCGAAGAGGGGGGTCGGCGAGACCCAGTACTTC	CASSPKRGVGETQYF
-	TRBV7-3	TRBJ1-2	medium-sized	TGTGCCAGCAGCCAGGGACGGAACTATGGCTACACCTTC	CASSQGRNYGYTF
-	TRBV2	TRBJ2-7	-	TGTGCCAGCAACGGGGACTTAGAGCAGTACTTC	CASNGDLEQYF
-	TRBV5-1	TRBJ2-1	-	TGCGCCAGCAGCTTGGACAGCTCCTACAATGAGCAGTTCTTC	CASSLDSSYNEQFF
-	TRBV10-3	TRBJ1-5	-	TGTGCCATCAGTGAGTCAGGGACACCCCATAGCAATCAGCCCCAGCATTTT	CAISESGTPHSNQPQHF
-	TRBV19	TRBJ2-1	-	TGTGCCAGTAGTATTCAAGTTGTGCCTAGGTCCACTGAGCAGTTCTTC	CASSIQVVPRSTEQFF
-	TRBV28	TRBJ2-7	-	TGTGCCAGCAGTTTTCTTCCAGGGACCAATTACGAGCAGTACTTC	CASSFLPGTNYEQYF
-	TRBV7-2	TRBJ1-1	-	TGTGCCAGCAGCTTGGTAGCCCAGGGGTTGGGCACTGAAGCTTTCTTT	CASSLVAQGLGTEAFF
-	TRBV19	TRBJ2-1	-	TGTGCCAGTAGTTCCCCCCCGCCCTACAATGAGCAGTTCTTC	CASSSPPPYNEQFF
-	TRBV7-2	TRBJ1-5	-	TGTGCCAGCAGCTTCGGACTCGAAGGCGCCTATCCCCAGCATTTT	CASSFGLEGAYPQHF
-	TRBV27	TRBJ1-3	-	TGTGCCAGCAGTCCCTCGACCGAGCTGTACTCTGGAAACACCATATATTTT	CASSPSTELYSGNTIYF
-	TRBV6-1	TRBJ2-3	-	TGTGCCAGCAGTGTTCGGAGAGATACGCAGTATTTT	CASSVRRDTQYF
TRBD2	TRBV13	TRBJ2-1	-	TGTGCCAGCAGGACGGGGGGAGGACTAGCGGGATCCGAGCAGTTCTTC	CASRTGGGLAGSEQFF
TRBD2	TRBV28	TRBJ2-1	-	TGTGCCAGCAGTTTTCTCATTAGCGGGACGGGGAATGAGCAGTTCTTC	CASSFLISGTGNEQFF
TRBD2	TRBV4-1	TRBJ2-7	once	TGCGCCAGCAGCCACAAAACTAGCGGGAGGTCCTACGAGCAGTACTTC	CASSHKTSGRSYEQYF
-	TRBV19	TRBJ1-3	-	TGTGCCAGTAGTGGCCCCGGACGCAACTCTGGAAACACCATATATTTT	CASSGPGRNSGNTIYF
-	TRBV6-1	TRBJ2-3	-	TGTGCCAGCAGCCTTCGGGGACCCACAGATACGCAGTATTTT	CASSLRGPTDTQYF
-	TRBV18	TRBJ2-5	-	TGTGCCAGCTCAGCCCTTGGGGGAGCAGCTCAAGAGACCCAGTACTTC	CASSALGGAAQETQYF
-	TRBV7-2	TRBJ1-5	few	TGTGCCAGCAGCTTAGGGCCCGGGGGAAGTCAGCCCCAGCATTTT	CASSLGPGGSQPQHF
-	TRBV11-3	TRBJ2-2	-	TGTGCCAGCAGCTTAGTGGCGGGATGGGCGAACACCGGGGAGCTGTTTTTT	CASSLVAGWANTGELFF
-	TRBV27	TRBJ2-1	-	TGTGCCAGCGGCGAACAGGGTTACAATGAGCAGTTCTTC	CASGEQGYNEQFF
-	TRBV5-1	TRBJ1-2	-	TGCGCCAGCAGCTCGGGGGGGTTTTCCATAACTAACTATGGCTACACCTTC	CASSSGGFSITNYGYTF
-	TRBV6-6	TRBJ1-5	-	TGTGCCAGCAGTTACAGGCCAGTTAGTGGCAATCAGCCCCAGCATTTT	CASSYRPVSGNQPQHF
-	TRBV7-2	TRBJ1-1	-	TGTGCCAGTTATATACACGCCGGGTCGGGCACTGAAGCTTTCTTT	CASYIHAGSGTEAFF
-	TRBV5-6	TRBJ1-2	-	TGTGCCAGCAGCCCGGAGTCGGGGGGGGTCAGTGGCTACACCTTC	CASSPESGGVSGYTF